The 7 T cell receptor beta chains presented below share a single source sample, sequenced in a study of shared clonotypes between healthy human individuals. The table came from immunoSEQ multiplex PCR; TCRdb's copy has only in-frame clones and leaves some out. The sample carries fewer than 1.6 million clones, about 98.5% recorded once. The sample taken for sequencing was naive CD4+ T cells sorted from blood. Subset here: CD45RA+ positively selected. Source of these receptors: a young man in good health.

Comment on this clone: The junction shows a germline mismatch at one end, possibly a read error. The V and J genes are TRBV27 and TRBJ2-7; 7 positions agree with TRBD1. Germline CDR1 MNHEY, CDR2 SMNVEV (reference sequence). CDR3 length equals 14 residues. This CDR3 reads CASSPRDSRSSTDF. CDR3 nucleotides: TGTGCCAGCAGTCCCCGGGACAGCCGTTCGAGCACAGACTTC.

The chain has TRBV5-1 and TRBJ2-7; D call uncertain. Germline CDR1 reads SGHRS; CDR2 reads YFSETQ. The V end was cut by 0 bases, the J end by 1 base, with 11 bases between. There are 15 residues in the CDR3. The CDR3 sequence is CASSLEQVRSYEQYF. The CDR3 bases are TGCGCCAGCAGCTTGGAGCAGGTTCGATCCTACGAGCAGTACTTC.

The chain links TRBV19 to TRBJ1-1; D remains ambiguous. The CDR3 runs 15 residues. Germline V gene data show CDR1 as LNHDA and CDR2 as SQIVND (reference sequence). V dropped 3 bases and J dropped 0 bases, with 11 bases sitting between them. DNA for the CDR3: TGTGCCAGTAGTATTCGCGGCCCGATGAACACTGAAGCTTTCTTT. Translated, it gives CASSIRGPMNTEAFF.

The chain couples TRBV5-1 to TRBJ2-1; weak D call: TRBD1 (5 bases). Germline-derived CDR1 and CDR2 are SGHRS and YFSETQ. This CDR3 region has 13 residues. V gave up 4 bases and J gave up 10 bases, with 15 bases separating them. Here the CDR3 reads CASSPNSQAEQFF. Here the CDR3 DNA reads TGCGCCAGCAGCCCAAACTCACAGGCAGAGCAGTTCTTC.

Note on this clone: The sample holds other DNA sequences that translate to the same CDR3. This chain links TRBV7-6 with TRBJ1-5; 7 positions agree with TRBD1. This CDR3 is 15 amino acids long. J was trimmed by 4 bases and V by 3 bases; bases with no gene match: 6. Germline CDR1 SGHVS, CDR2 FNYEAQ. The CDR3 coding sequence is TGTGCCAGCAGCTTGGGTACAGGGGAAAATCAGCCCCAGCATTTT. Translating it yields CASSLGTGENQPQHF.

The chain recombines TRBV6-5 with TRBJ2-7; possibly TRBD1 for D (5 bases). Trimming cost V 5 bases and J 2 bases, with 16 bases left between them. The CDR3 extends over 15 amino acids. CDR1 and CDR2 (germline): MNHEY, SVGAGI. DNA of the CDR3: TGTGCCAGCAGTACGAGACAGAGAGGCGCCTACGAGCAGTACTTC. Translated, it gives CASSTRQRGAYEQYF.

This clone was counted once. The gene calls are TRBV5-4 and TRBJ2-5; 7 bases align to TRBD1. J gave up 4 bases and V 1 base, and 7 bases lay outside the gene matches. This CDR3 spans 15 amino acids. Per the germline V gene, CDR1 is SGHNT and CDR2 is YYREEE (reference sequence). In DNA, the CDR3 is TGTGCCAGCAGCTTGCGCCAGGGGGAACCAGAGACCCAGTACTTC. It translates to CASSLRQGEPETQYF.